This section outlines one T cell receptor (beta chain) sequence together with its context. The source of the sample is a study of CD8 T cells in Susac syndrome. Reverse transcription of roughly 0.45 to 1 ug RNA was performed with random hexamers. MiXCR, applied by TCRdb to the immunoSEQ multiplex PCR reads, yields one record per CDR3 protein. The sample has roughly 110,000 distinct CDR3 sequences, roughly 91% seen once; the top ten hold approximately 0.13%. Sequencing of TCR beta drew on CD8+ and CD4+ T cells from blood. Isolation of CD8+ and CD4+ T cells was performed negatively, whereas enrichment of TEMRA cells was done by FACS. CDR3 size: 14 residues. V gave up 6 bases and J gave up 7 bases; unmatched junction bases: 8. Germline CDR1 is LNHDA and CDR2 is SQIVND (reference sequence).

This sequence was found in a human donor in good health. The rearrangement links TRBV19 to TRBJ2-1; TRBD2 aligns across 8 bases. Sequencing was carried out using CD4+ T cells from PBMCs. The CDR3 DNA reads TGTGCCAGTAGCAGACTAGCGCGTGGGAATGAGCAGTTCTTC. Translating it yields CASSRLARGNEQFF. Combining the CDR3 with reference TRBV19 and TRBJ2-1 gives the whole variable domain DGGITQSPKYLFRKEGQNVTLSCEQNLNHDAMYWYRQDPGQGLRLIYYSQIVNDFQKGDIAEGYSVSREKKESFPLTVTSAQKNPTAFYLCASSRLARGNEQFFGPGTRLTVL.